The next 16 T cell receptor beta chains were all read from a single sample in a study of human thymus T cells. Corrective heart surgery yielded the resections from which the thymus tissue came. Clones were read by immunoSEQ multiplex PCR, and TCRdb kept only the in-frame ones, dropping some. The sample records tens of thousands of clones, 90% to 95% being singletons. Input material: thymus tissue. Receptors originate from a girl under three years old with a congenital heart defect but otherwise immunologically healthy.

This clone has a handful of counts. The chain uses TRBV2 and TRBJ1-1; possible D gene TRBD1, 5 bases. This CDR3 contains 13 residues. V lost 1 base and J 3 bases, leaving 6 bases between the germline ends. CDR1 and CDR2 (germline): SNHLY, FYNNEI. The CDR3, as DNA: TGTGCCAGCAGTGAAGGGGGGGACACTGAAGCTTTCTTT. Its translation: CASSEGGDTEAFF.

V and J are TRBV6-4 and TRBJ2-2, with unresolved D. In germline, CDR1 is MRHNA, CDR2 SNTAGT. The CDR3 contains 13 residues. V lost 2 bases and J 1 base, leaving 2 bases between the germline ends. The CDR3 DNA follows: TGTGCCAGCAGTGACAGGAACACCGGGGAGCTGTTTTTT. This gives the protein CASSDRNTGELFF.

The V call is TRBV7-3, the J call TRBJ1-2; TRBD1 aligns across 7 bases. The CDR3 loop spans 18 amino acids. CDR1 and CDR2 (germline): SGHTA, FQGTGA. V lost 5 bases, J lost 6 bases, and 21 bases stayed unmatched. The CDR3 spells CASSPSGQGGPGEDGYTF. The CDR3 DNA reads as TGTGCCAGCAGCCCGTCAGGCCAGGGGGGCCCGGGCGAGGATGGCTACACCTTC.

The rearrangement uses TRBV7-2 and TRBJ2-7; a possible D gene is TRBD2 (7 bases). Trimming removed 2 bases at V and 7 bases at J, with 21 bases between. The CDR3 extends over 16 amino acids. Germline V gene sequence: CDR1 SGHTA, CDR2 FQGNSA. The CDR3 bases are TGTGCCAGCAGCTTAAAAGGGGGAGGGCTGGTTGGGGAGCAGTACTTC. Translating it yields CASSLKGGGLVGEQYF.

The V and J genes are TRBV11-2 and TRBJ2-7; TRBD2 matches at 7 bases. V gave up 2 bases and J gave up 4 bases; unmatched junction bases: 11. Germline V gene data show CDR1 as SGHAT and CDR2 as FQNNGV. The CDR3 spans 16 residues. CDR3 region: CASSLHYAGVGYEQYF. The CDR3 DNA reads as TGTGCCAGCAGCTTACACTACGCGGGAGTAGGGTACGAGCAGTACTTC.

The DNA of the CDR3 is TGTGCCAGCAGCCCGGTCGGGACTAGGGAGACCCAGTACTTC. Residues: CASSPVGTRETQYF. This chain uses TRBV7-9 with TRBJ2-5; TRBD2 aligns across 8 bases. CDR3 length: 14 amino acids. Looked up from germline, CDR1 is SEHNR and CDR2 is FQNEAQ (reference sequence). Losses at the gene ends were 5 bases for V and 5 bases for J; bases not matched to a gene: 7.

This clone was recorded once. This chain joins TRBV11-2 and TRBJ2-1; no clear D gene. The CDR3 is 13 residues long. V dropped 1 base and J dropped 7 bases, with 8 bases sitting between them. CDR1 and CDR2 from the germline V gene are SGHAT and FQNNGV. CDR3 sequence reads: CASSLVPRNEQFF. The DNA of the CDR3 is TGTGCCAGCAGCTTAGTACCTAGGAATGAGCAGTTCTTC.

The table lists this clone with a few counts. J is TRBJ2-1 and V is TRBV20-1, with unresolved D. Germline CDR1 is DFQATT and CDR2 is SNEGSKA (reference sequence). V lost 5 bases, J lost 6 bases, and 8 bases lay in between. The CDR3 has 11 residues. The CDR3 nucleotides read TGCAGTGCTGGACCACTCAATGAGCAGTTCTTC. This translates into CSAGPLNEQFF.

The chain uses TRBV2 and TRBJ1-4; D is unresolved. Per the germline V gene, CDR1 is SNHLY and CDR2 is FYNNEI. V was shortened by 2 bases and J by 0 bases, with 7 bases between the two germline ends. CDR3 length equals 15 residues. The CDR3 coding sequence is TGTGCCAGCAGTGAATTGCAGACAACTAATGAAAAACTGTTTTTT. Encoded protein: CASSELQTTNEKLFF.

The rearrangement uses TRBV19 and TRBJ2-1; 8 nucleotides agree with TRBD2. Germline V gene sequence: CDR1 LNHDA, CDR2 SQIVND (reference sequence). V was clipped by 8 bases and J by 0 bases; unmatched bases: 9. The CDR3 extends over 16 amino acids. Here the CDR3 reads CASGTSEASSYNEQFF. The CDR3 region has the DNA TGTGCCAGTGGGACTAGTGAGGCCAGCTCCTACAATGAGCAGTTCTTC.

The CDR3 is CSVEEAGAYNEQFF. In DNA form, the CDR3 reads TGCAGCGTTGAAGAGGCGGGAGCATACAATGAGCAGTTCTTC. V and J are TRBV29-1 and TRBJ2-1; 7 bases agree with TRBD2. Germline CDR1 is SQVTM and CDR2 is ANQGSEA. This CDR3 spans 14 amino acids. Trimming at V came to 0 bases and at J to 4 bases, leaving 3 bases not matched to a gene.

V gene TRBV15 combines with J gene TRBJ2-3; 7 positions match TRBD2. The CDR3 consists of 18 residues. V trimming: 0 bases; J trimming: 0 bases; junction bases outside the gene matches: 9. Looked up from germline, CDR1 is LNHNV and CDR2 is YYDKDF (reference sequence). This CDR3 is CATSRDTRREWSTDTQYF. DNA of the CDR3: TGTGCCACCAGCAGAGACACTCGGCGGGAGTGGAGCACAGATACGCAGTATTTT. Full variable domain (remainder filled in from reference TRBV15 and TRBJ2-3): DAMVIQNPRYQVTQFGKPVTLSCSQTLNHNVMYWYQQKSSQAPKLLFHYYDKDFNNEADTPDNFQSRRPNTSFCFLDIRSPGLGDTAMYLCATSRDTRREWSTDTQYFGPGTRLTVL.

This chain links TRBV6-5 with TRBJ1-4, with a possible D match to TRBD1 (5 bases). From germline, CDR1 is MNHEY and CDR2 SVGAGI. With 6 bases removed from V and 4 bases from J, the gap between germline ends came to 15 bases. The length of the CDR3 is 15 residues. The DNA for the CDR3 is TGTGCCAGCAGACTCAACGGGACCTATAATGAAAAACTGTTTTTT. Translation gives CASRLNGTYNEKLFF.

This clone was counted only a few times. The chain is built from TRBV5-4 and TRBJ1-1; tentatively, D is TRBD1 (6 bases). The V gene lost 0 bases and the J gene lost 3 bases, with 9 bases spanning the gap. The germline gives CDR1 SGHNT, CDR2 YYREEE (reference sequence). CDR3 length equals 14 residues. The CDR3 here is CASSLAGGHTEAFF. CDR3 nucleotide sequence: TGTGCCAGCAGCTTGGCCGGGGGGCACACTGAAGCTTTCTTT. Full variable domain (rest looked up from reference TRBV5-4 and TRBJ1-1): ETGVTQSPTHLIKTRGQQVTLRCSSQSGHNTVSWYQQALGQGPQFIFQYYREEENGRGNFPPRFSGLQFPNYSSELNVNALELDDSALYLCASSLAGGHTEAFFGQGTRLTVV.

This chain joins TRBV6-1 and TRBJ1-4, with 7 bases aligning to TRBD1. Per germline, CDR1 MNHNS and CDR2 SASEGT. The CDR3 loop spans 14 amino acids. Trimming cost V 5 bases and J 7 bases; bases outside gene matches: 7. The CDR3 nucleotides are TGTGCCAGCAGTTCGACAGGGTGGGGTGAAAAACTGTTTTTT. This translates into CASSSTGWGEKLFF.

This clone was recorded once. In DNA form, the CDR3 reads TGTGCCAGCAGTGAACCACCCCGAGGGGGAAAAGCTTTCTTT. Its protein is CASSEPPRGGKAFF. V usage is TRBV6-1 and J usage is TRBJ1-1, with D perhaps TRBD1 (6 bases). Germline V gene data show CDR1 as MNHNS and CDR2 as SASEGT. V was trimmed by 2 bases and J by 9 bases, leaving 16 bases between them. The CDR3 is 14 amino acids.